Following are 2 T cell receptor beta chains from one sample sequenced in a study of T cells in localized non-small cell lung cancer. Only in-frame clones appear in the TCRdb table, and some are missing; sequencing was by immunoSEQ multiplex PCR. The sample carries around 92,000 clones, approximately 90% recorded once. Source: PBMCs, taken before any cancer treatment. The receptors were gathered from a woman aged 35 to 70 with stage II squamous cell lung carcinoma.

The genes are TRBV6-6 and TRBJ1-6; TRBD1 agrees at 7 bases. CDR3 length: 16 residues. Trimming took 2 bases from V and 9 from J; bases not matched to a gene: 10. In germline, CDR1 is MNHNY, CDR2 SVGAGI (reference sequence). CDR3: CASSYGGGGITSPLHF. CDR3 sequence (DNA): TGTGCCAGCAGTTACGGGGGAGGGGGCATTACTTCACCCCTCCACTTT.

In this sample, this clone turned up once. V and J are TRBV11-1 and TRBJ2-7; no firm D call. The V gene lost 5 bases and the J gene lost 3 bases, with 11 bases spanning the gap. In germline, CDR1 is SGHAT, CDR2 FQDESV (reference sequence). The CDR3 length is 13 residues. Here the CDR3 reads CASSVDGYYEQYF. The CDR3 DNA reads TGTGCCAGCAGCGTAGACGGGTACTACGAGCAGTACTTC. The whole variable domain, remainder taken from reference TRBV11-1 and TRBJ2-7, is EAEVAQSPRYKITEKSQAVAFWCDPISGHATLYWYRQILGQGPELLVQFQDESVVDDSQLPKDRFSAERLKGVDSTLKIQPAELGDSAMYLCASSVDGYYEQYFGPGTRLTVT.